This is a list of T cell receptor beta chains from one sample in a study of a mutant IDH1 vaccine in newly diagnosed glioma. Clones were sequenced by immunoSEQ multiplex PCR, and TCRdb holds only the in-frame ones, with some missing. Of roughly 54,000 clones listed, around 80% are singletons. No antigen is known for these receptors. Sequencing used PBMCs, obtained from a glioma patient whose treatment included an IDH1 peptide vaccine. The receptors stem from a young woman with glioma. The CDR3 runs from the conserved cysteine through the conserved F or W. The order of the fields is V gene, D gene, clone size, J gene, CDR3 DNA, CDR3 protein. The D gene is left open where the match is weak. Clone sizes are given selectively: once, few, many, or a class where the clone is expanded.

>TRBV29-1|NA|few|TRBJ1-1
TGCAGCGGTCATCAAGACACTCCTGTGCTTTCGGTCTTT
CSGHQDTPVLSVF
>TRBV2|NA|once|TRBJ1-2
TGTGCCAGCAGTAGAGACTCGGGGGCAGACTATGGCTACACCTTC
CASSRDSGADYGYTF
>TRBV7-2|NA|NA|TRBJ2-7
TGTGCCAGCAGCTCTTACGGTTACTACGAGCAGTACTTC
CASSSYGYYEQYF
>TRBV11-1|NA|NA|TRBJ1-1
TGTGCCAGCAGCTACTCCCTTGACACTTTCACTGAAGCTTTCTTT
CASSYSLDTFTEAFF
>TRBV19|TRBD2|NA|TRBJ2-5
TGTGCCAGTAGTCGGGGGACTAGCGGCTATCAAGAGACCCAGTACTTC
CASSRGTSGYQETQYF
>TRBV5-6|NA|NA|TRBJ2-1
TGTGCCAGCAGCTTCTCCAATGAGCAGTTCTTC
CASSFSNEQFF
>TRBV30|TRBD1|NA|TRBJ1-2
TGTGCCTGGAGTCGGACAGGGGGCTATGGCTACACCTTC
CAWSRTGGYGYTF
>TRBV18|NA|NA|TRBJ1-4
TGTGCCAGCTCACCGTTCGGTGAAAAACTGTTTTTT
CASSPFGEKLFF
>TRBV27|TRBD1|NA|TRBJ1-5
TGTGCCAGCAGTTTCGGGGCAGGGGGCGGCCTTGGGCCCCAGCATTTT
CASSFGAGGGLGPQHF
>TRBV5-8|NA|NA|TRBJ2-7
TGTGCCAGCAGCTTGGCCTTGATAGGGGCTAACTACGAGCAGTACTTC
CASSLALIGANYEQYF
>TRBV30|NA|NA|TRBJ2-7
TGTGCCTGGAGTATCGGAGCGGAGCAGTACTTC
CAWSIGAEQYF
>TRBV6-5|NA|NA|TRBJ2-1
TGTGCCAGCAGTTACTCGGAAGACAATGAGCAGTTCTTC
CASSYSEDNEQFF
>TRBV4-3|NA|once|TRBJ2-7
TGCGCCAGCAGCCAAGGGTCGGAAGGGGCACCCTACGAGCAGTACTTC
CASSQGSEGAPYEQYF
>TRBV6-1|NA|NA|TRBJ2-3
TGTGCCATTCGCACAGATACGCAGTATTTT
CAIRTDTQYF
>TRBV5-4|NA|NA|TRBJ1-2
TGTGCCAGCAGCTTGGACGGCTATGGCTACACCTTC
CASSLDGYGYTF
>TRBV4-1|NA|NA|TRBJ1-1
TGCGCCAGCAGCCATGACCTGGGCACTGAAGCTTTCTTT
CASSHDLGTEAFF
>TRBV5-1|NA|medium-sized|TRBJ1-4
TGCGCCAGCAGCTTGGGACGGATCGTCAGTGAAAAACTGTTTTTT
CASSLGRIVSEKLFF
>TRBV2|NA|NA|TRBJ2-1
TGTGCCAGCAGGACAGCGAGCTCCTACAATGAGCAGTTCTTC
CASRTASSYNEQFF
>TRBV7-9|NA|NA|TRBJ2-3
TGTGCCAGCAGCTTAAGGGGGGGCACAGATACGCAGTATTTT
CASSLRGGTDTQYF
>TRBV5-1|TRBD1|NA|TRBJ1-2
TGCGCCAGCAGCTTAACAGGGGACAACTATGGCTACACCTTC
CASSLTGDNYGYTF
>TRBV4-3|TRBD2|NA|TRBJ2-2
TGCGCCAGCAGCCAAGAGGCTAGCGGGGGGCCTTACACCGGGGAGCTGTTTTTT
CASSQEASGGPYTGELFF
>TRBV7-6|TRBD1|NA|TRBJ2-1
TGTGCCAGCAGCCCGCAGAAGGGACAGGGTACCTACAATGAGCAGTTCTTC
CASSPQKGQGTYNEQFF
>TRBV6-5|TRBD1|NA|TRBJ2-5
TGTGCCAGCAGTTACGGGGACAGGGCGGATCGAGAGACCCAGTACTTC
CASSYGDRADRETQYF
>TRBV7-9|NA|NA|TRBJ1-2
TGTGCCAGCAGCCCGGGGCGGGTACCTAACTATGGCTACACCTTC
CASSPGRVPNYGYTF
>TRBV5-6|NA|NA|TRBJ2-5
TGTGCCAGCAGCTCTAACAGGGTGGCAGGGACCCAGTACTTC
CASSSNRVAGTQYF
>TRBV5-4|NA|NA|TRBJ1-3
TGTGCCAGCAGCTTAATGGGCACATCTGGAAACACCATATATTTT
CASSLMGTSGNTIYF
>TRBV7-2|TRBD1|NA|TRBJ2-1
TGTGCCAGCAGCTTAGTGGCGACAGGGGGCCCCTGGGGTTACAATGAGCAGTTCTTC
CASSLVATGGPWGYNEQFF
>TRBV7-9|TRBD2|NA|TRBJ2-1
TGTGCCAGCAGCTTAGTTAGCGGGACAAAAGGTAATGAGCAGTTCTTC
CASSLVSGTKGNEQFF
>TRBV5-1|NA|NA|TRBJ1-2
TGCGCCAGCAGCTTGGCAAGTGCCGGGGTGGGCTACACCTTC
CASSLASAGVGYTF
>TRBV6-6|NA|once|TRBJ1-3
TGTGCCAGCAGAGAGGGGGGGAGTCCTGGAAACACCATATATTTT
CASREGGSPGNTIYF
>TRBV9|TRBD1|few|TRBJ1-2
TGTGCCAGCAACGCCGACCCCAGGGGGCAGGAGGGCTACACCTTC
CASNADPRGQEGYTF
>TRBV7-8|TRBD1|NA|TRBJ1-2
TGTGCCAGCAGCCAGGGGACAGGGGGCGCTGGCTACACCTTC
CASSQGTGGAGYTF
>TRBV28|NA|NA|TRBJ2-7
TGTGCCAGCAGTTTAAGGAGGGACAGCCTAATGATTCTATCCTACGAGCAGTACTTC
CASSLRRDSLMILSYEQYF
>TRBV28|TRBD1|NA|TRBJ1-1
TGTGCCAGCAGTTTATCAGGACAGGGGCCCTACACTGAAGCTTTCTTT
CASSLSGQGPYTEAFF
>TRBV5-6|NA|NA|TRBJ2-7
TGTGCCAGCAGCTTGGGAGGGGGGACCTACGAGCAGTACTTC
CASSLGGGTYEQYF
>TRBV4-3|NA|NA|TRBJ1-1
TGCGCCAGCAGCCTAAGGGGGAGAGGCACTGAAGCTTTCTTT
CASSLRGRGTEAFF
>TRBV19|NA|NA|TRBJ2-7
TGTGCCAGTAGTATACAGGGCAGGGCCTACGACGAGCAGTACTTC
CASSIQGRAYDEQYF
>TRBV30|NA|NA|TRBJ1-1
TGTGCCTGGAGTAGAGGGCACACTGAAGCTTTCTTT
CAWSRGHTEAFF
>TRBV5-4|NA|NA|TRBJ2-7
TGTGCCAGCAGCTTCAGTGGGAGGGAGCAGTACTTC
CASSFSGREQYF
>TRBV2|NA|few|TRBJ2-7
TGTGCCAGCAGTGCAGTCTACGAGCAGTACTTC
CASSAVYEQYF
>TRBV7-6|NA|NA|TRBJ1-1
TGTGCCGTTCTACCAGACCAAGGGGTGAACACTGAAGCTTTCTTT
CAVLPDQGVNTEAFF
>TRBV2|NA|NA|TRBJ1-2
TGTGCCAGCCCTAAGGGGGGCAGGGAGACGGGCTATGGCTACACCTTC
CASPKGGRETGYGYTF
>TRBV25-1|NA|NA|TRBJ2-5
TGTGCCAGCAGTGAACTAGGGGTAGGGGAGACCCAGTACTTC
CASSELGVGETQYF
>TRBV5-6|NA|NA|TRBJ1-5
TGTGCCAGCAGCTCTTCAGGGCGAGTAGGCAATCAGCCCCAGCATTTT
CASSSSGRVGNQPQHF
>TRBV6-5|NA|NA|TRBJ1-2
TGTGCCAGCAGTTACAGGTCTGGAGTTCAACGGGAGGGCTACACCTTC
CASSYRSGVQREGYTF
>TRBV27|TRBD1|NA|TRBJ2-7
TGTGCCAGCAGTTTTGGGACGACAGGGCGGAATCCCTACGAGCAGTACTTC
CASSFGTTGRNPYEQYF
>TRBV7-9|NA|NA|TRBJ2-3
TGTGCCAGCAGCCACCCCGGGGCTAGCACAGATACGCAGTATTTT
CASSHPGASTDTQYF
>TRBV4-1|TRBD1|once|TRBJ1-2
TGCGCCAGCAGCCCTGACGCAGGGGGTAGCTGTGGCTACACCTTC
CASSPDAGGSCGYTF
>TRBV7-2|TRBD2|NA|TRBJ2-3
TGTGCCACCGGGAAGGCGGGAGGGCCGGCAGATACGCAGTATTTT
CATGKAGGPADTQYF